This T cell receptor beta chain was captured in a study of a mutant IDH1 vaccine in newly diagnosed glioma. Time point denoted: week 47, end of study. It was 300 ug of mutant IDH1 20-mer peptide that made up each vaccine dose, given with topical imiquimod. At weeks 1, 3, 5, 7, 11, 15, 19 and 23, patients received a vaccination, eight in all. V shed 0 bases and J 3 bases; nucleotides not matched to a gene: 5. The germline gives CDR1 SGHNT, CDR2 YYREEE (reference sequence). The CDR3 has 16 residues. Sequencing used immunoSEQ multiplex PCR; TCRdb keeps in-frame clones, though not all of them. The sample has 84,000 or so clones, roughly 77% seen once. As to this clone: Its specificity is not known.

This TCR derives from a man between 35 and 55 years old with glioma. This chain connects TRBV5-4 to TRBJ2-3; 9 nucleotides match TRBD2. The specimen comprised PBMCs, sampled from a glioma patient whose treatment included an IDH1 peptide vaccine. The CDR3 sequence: CASSLDEAGGTDTQYF. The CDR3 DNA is TGTGCCAGCAGCTTGGATGAGGCGGGAGGGACAGATACGCAGTATTTT. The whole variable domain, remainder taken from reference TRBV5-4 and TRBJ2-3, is ETGVTQSPTHLIKTRGQQVTLRCSSQSGHNTVSWYQQALGQGPQFIFQYYREEENGRGNFPPRFSGLQFPNYSSELNVNALELDDSALYLCASSLDEAGGTDTQYFGPGTRLTVL.